The 7 T cell receptor beta chains below come from one sample, sequenced in a study of blood T cells in healthy people across ages. Alongside a J-beta primer mix, a sample-barcoded 5' primer served in a second PCR lasting 7 to 11 cycles. From the 5' RACE reads, TCRdb called clonotypes with MiXCR, one entry per CDR3 protein. Altogether about 1.6 million distinct CDR3 sequences are present, 30% to 40% being singletons, with the ten largest covering approximately 10%. Sequences were obtained from blood. These receptors all come from a woman aged 25 to 39 in good health.

The chain recombines TRBV2 with TRBJ2-6, with D unresolved. The V gene lost 7 bases and the J gene lost 0 bases, with 10 bases spanning the gap. This CDR3 spans 15 amino acids. Germline V lookup: CDR1 SNHLY, CDR2 FYNNEI. The CDR3 sequence: CASTPGPSGANVLTF. The CDR3, as DNA: TGTGCCAGCACCCCAGGTCCCTCTGGGGCCAACGTCCTGACTTTC.

This chain links TRBV6-4 with TRBJ2-3; 8 nucleotides agree with TRBD2. V lost 2 bases to trimming and J lost 2 bases; unmatched junction nucleotides: 3. The length of the CDR3 is 15 residues. Germline CDR1 reads MRHNA; CDR2 reads SNTAGT. The CDR3 bases are TGTGCCAGCAGTGACGAGCGGGGGCCCACAGATACGCAGTATTTT. Translating it yields CASSDERGPTDTQYF.

Turning to this clonotype: This clone may be a read error of a much larger clone one base away. The chain combines TRBV6-2 or TRBV6-3 with TRBJ1-1, with D unclear. V was pared by 2 bases and J by 9 bases, with 22 bases between. Germline V gene data show CDR1 as MNHEY and CDR2 as SVGEGT. The CDR3 is made up of 16 amino acids. The CDR3, as DNA: TGTGCCAGCAGTTACCCGGCTCTCAACCCGAACGCAAAAGCTTTCTTT. This gives the protein CASSYPALNPNAKAFF.

The table lists this clonotype with a few counts. CDR3 sequence: CASSVRTGGTNYGYTF. CDR3 sequence (DNA): TGCGCCAGCAGCGTAAGGACAGGGGGGACTAACTATGGCTACACCTTC. The chain links TRBV5-1 to TRBJ1-2, with 10 bases that match TRBD1. The V and J ends lost 4 bases and 0 bases, in that order; junction bases with no gene match: 6. Germline V CDR1 and CDR2: SGHRS, YFSETQ. The CDR3 runs to 16 residues.

This clonotype was seen a single time. The rearrangement uses TRBV20-1 and TRBJ2-5; D is unclear. V was clipped by 0 bases and J by 10 bases, with 24 bases between them. Germline CDR1 and CDR2: DFQATT and SNEGSKA (reference sequence). This CDR3 region has 16 residues. CDR3: CSARDPSRAGSFDQYF. In DNA, the CDR3 is TGCAGTGCTAGAGATCCCTCTCGGGCAGGCTCTTTCGACCAGTACTTC.

V is TRBV28 and J is TRBJ2-7; a weak D match, TRBD1 (6 bases). The germline CDR1 and CDR2 sequences are MDHEN and SYDVKM. This CDR3 spans 14 amino acids. The V end was cut by 3 bases, the J end by 3 bases, with 12 bases between. The CDR3 reads CASSFRDKHYEQYF. Here the CDR3 DNA reads TGTGCCAGCAGTTTCCGGGACAAGCACTACGAGCAGTACTTC.

This clonotype was picked up a small number of times. The chain employs TRBV28 and TRBJ2-7; 10 nucleotides align to TRBD2. Germline CDR1 and CDR2: MDHEN and SYDVKM. The CDR3 loop spans 16 amino acids. The junction had 7 bases not matched to a gene; V was cut back by 3 bases and J by 2 bases. CDR3 sequence: CASSFSLAGVTYEQYF. The CDR3 DNA is TGTGCCAGCAGTTTCTCCCTAGCGGGAGTGACCTACGAGCAGTACTTC.